The clone carrying this TCR beta chain has only a few counts. This specimen belongs to a study of T-cell memory formation after mild COVID-19. Looking at the study overall: There were largely donor-specific TCR clusters.

In TCRdb, the 5' RACE reads were re-called with MiXCR into one record per CDR3 protein. The top ten clones hold around 12% of a sample with about 560,000 distinct CDR3 sequences, about a sixth of them seen once. V lost 4 bases and J lost 5, with 14 bases in between. This CDR3 region has 14 residues. CDR1 is SGHTA and CDR2 is FQGNSA in the germline V gene. This chain uses TRBV7-2 with TRBJ1-1; D remains unclear. The sample consisted of PBMCs or a T cell subset sorted from them (not recorded which). The sequence was collected from an adult woman who had mild COVID-19 (a few samples of this study predate the infection). Cell type and time point are not known. CDR3 residues: CASSSPRKRTEAFF. The CDR3 nucleotides read TGTGCCAGCAGCTCCCCGCGGAAGCGAACTGAAGCTTTCTTT.